The 27 T cell receptor beta chains presented below share a single source sample, sequenced in a study of T cells in Graves' hyperthyroidism and ophthalmopathy. Authors of the study amplified TCR beta CDR3 regions from RNA transcripts. A first-round RT-PCR of the TCR CDR3 used the HTBI primer set. TCRdb processed the multiplex PCR reads anew with MiXCR; each CDR3 protein has one entry. The sample carries 75,000 to 100,000 distinct CDR3 sequences, 51% recorded once. Sample: blood. The receptors derive from a woman aged 40 to 50 with Graves' hyperthyroidism.

This rearrangement joins TRBV29-1 to TRBJ2-5; 12 nucleotides line up with TRBD2. The germline V gene encodes CDR1 SQVTM and CDR2 ANQGSEA. The CDR3 extends over 14 amino acids. Trimming cost V 4 bases and J 2 bases; bases outside gene matches: 2. In nucleotides, the CDR3 is TGCAGCGTTGGACTAGCGGGAGATCAAGAGACCCAGTACTTC. This gives the protein CSVGLAGDQETQYF.

This clonotype was counted at least ten times. The V gene is TRBV4-3, the J gene TRBJ1-2; no firm D call. Germline CDR1 reads LGHNA; CDR2 reads YSLEER. V was clipped by 0 bases and J by 0 bases, with 11 bases between them. This CDR3 has 16 amino acids. The CDR3: CASSQEVSFSNYGYTF. CDR3 coding DNA: TGCGCCAGCAGCCAAGAGGTCTCCTTCTCTAACTATGGCTACACCTTC.

This clonotype was recorded at least ten times. J is TRBJ1-5 and V is TRBV27; possible D gene TRBD1, 6 bases. Germline loops: CDR1 MNHEY, CDR2 SMNVEV (reference sequence). This CDR3 contains 13 residues. Trimming stripped 3 bases from V and 6 bases from J, with 9 bases between. CDR3 in amino acids: CASSFEGGQPQHF. The CDR3 bases are TGTGCCAGCAGTTTTGAGGGGGGTCAGCCCCAGCATTTT.

This clonotype has at least ten counts. The chain recombines TRBV4-1 with TRBJ1-1, with unresolved D. The V and J ends lost 4 bases and 4 bases respectively, with 13 bases between them. There are 14 residues in the CDR3. The germline CDR1 and CDR2 sequences are MGHRA and YSYEKL. CDR3 nucleotides: TGCGCCAGCAGCCGTATCCTCTTGGGCACTGAAGCTTTCTTT. Its protein product is CASSRILLGTEAFF.

The table lists this clonotype with many counts. The J gene is TRBJ2-7, the V gene TRBV12-3 or TRBV12-4, with no clear D. The ends were cut back, 0 bases at V and 4 bases at J, with 4 bases in the middle. The CDR3 has 12 residues. The CDR3 bases are TGTGCCAGCAGTTTAGCTATTTACGAGCAGTACTTC. Its translation: CASSLAIYEQYF.

This clonotype showed up many times. The chain couples TRBV6-5 to TRBJ2-7; 8 positions agree with TRBD2. The V segment lost 5 bases and the J segment 5 bases; nucleotides outside the gene matches: 5. The CDR3 contains 13 residues. In germline, CDR1 is MNHEY, CDR2 SVGAGI. CDR3 residues: CASSVGLDHEQYF. CDR3 bases: TGTGCCAGCAGTGTGGGACTAGACCACGAGCAGTACTTC.

This clonotype has just a few counts. The chain has TRBV27 and TRBJ1-5; D is possibly TRBD1 (5 bases). CDR1 and CDR2 (germline): MNHEY, SMNVEV (reference sequence). Between the trimmed V and J ends, which lost 5 bases and 7 bases, there was a span of 12 bases. The CDR3 length is 13 residues. CDR3 nucleotide sequence: TGTGCCAGCAGTACGCAGGGCAGGCAGCCCCAGCATTTT. Amino acids: CASSTQGRQPQHF.

This clonotype occurred many times. V gene TRBV2 combines with J gene TRBJ1-4; 8 nucleotides align to TRBD1. The CDR3 length is 15 residues. The junction had 11 bases not matched to a gene; V was cut back by 6 bases and J by 8 bases. CDR1 and CDR2 (germline): SNHLY, FYNNEI. The CDR3 spells CASSPPTGAEEKLFF. The CDR3 DNA is TGTGCCAGCAGCCCCCCGACAGGGGCCGAGGAAAAACTGTTTTTT.

The CDR3 DNA follows: TGTGCCAGCAGCTTATCCAGGGACAGGGTGAGCAATCAGCCCCAGCATTTT. It codes for CASSLSRDRVSNQPQHF. The genes are TRBV7-8 and TRBJ1-5, with 9 bases fitting TRBD1. J lost 1 base, V lost 2 bases, and 6 bases had no gene match. This CDR3 comprises 17 residues. CDR1 is SGHVS, CDR2 FQNEAQ, per germline.

Regarding this clonotype: No conserved phenylalanine or tryptophan is present at the end of the CDR3, so a read error is the likely explanation. The J gene is TRBJ2-5, the V gene TRBV11-2, with no clear D. The CDR3 totals 14 residues. From germline, CDR1 is SGHAT and CDR2 FQNNGV. The V and J ends lost 1 base and 4 bases respectively, with 10 bases between them. The CDR3 coding sequence is TGTGCCAGCAGCTTAGTGGTGGGTGGAGAGACCCAGTACCTC. Translating gives CASSLVVGGETQYL.

This chain uses TRBV20-1 with TRBJ1-2, with TRBD1 identical over 8 bases. Germline V gene data show CDR1 as DFQATT and CDR2 as SNEGSKA (reference sequence). This CDR3 contains 14 residues. The V and J ends lost 5 bases and 4 bases, in that order; junction bases with no gene match: 9. The CDR3 nucleotides read TGCAGTGCTCAGAAAGGACAGGGCACCTATGGCTACACCTTC. It yields the protein CSAQKGQGTYGYTF.

Of note for this clonotype: No conserved phenylalanine or tryptophan ends this CDR3, so it is likely a read error. V gene TRBV5-4 combines with J gene TRBJ1-2, with D perhaps matching TRBD1 (6 bases). The CDR3 spans 13 residues. Germline V gives CDR1 SGHNT, CDR2 YYREEE (reference sequence). Here the CDR3 reads CASSTQGSHGYTS. The CDR3 DNA reads as TGCGCCAGCAGCACCCAGGGGAGTCATGGCTACACCTCC.

This clonotype has at least ten counts. The rearrangement links TRBV20-1 to TRBJ2-5; 7 nucleotides line up with TRBD2. Looked up from germline, CDR1 is DFQATT and CDR2 is SNEGSKA (reference sequence). The CDR3 is 13 amino acids. V lost 3 bases to trimming and J lost 2 bases; unmatched junction nucleotides: 3. Written as DNA, the CDR3 is TGCAGTGCTAGCCTCGGGGGGCAAGAGACCCAGTACTTC. Translated: CSASLGGQETQYF.

Remarks on this clonotype: A read error may account for a junction end that differs from germline. The chain uses TRBV7-9 and TRBJ2-1, with 8 bases identical to TRBD1. Looked up from germline, CDR1 is SEHNR and CDR2 is FQNEAQ (reference sequence). The CDR3 has 15 amino acids. CDR3: CASSPGQGTYNEQFF. The CDR3 region has the DNA TGTGCTAGCAGCCCAGGACAGGGTACTTACAATGAGCAGTTCTTC.

This clonotype was detected only a few times. The chain couples TRBV10-3 to TRBJ2-7; 9 bases fit TRBD1. The CDR3 is 15 residues long. The ends lost 5 bases at V and 6 bases at J; junction bases unmatched: 11. Germline V CDR1 and CDR2: ENHRY, SYGVKD. CDR3 protein: CAISPGGDREGEQYF. CDR3 sequence (DNA): TGTGCCATCAGTCCTGGCGGGGACAGGGAAGGCGAGCAGTACTTC.

The V and J genes are TRBV10-3 and TRBJ2-3; D is unclear. Germline CDR1 and CDR2: ENHRY and SYGVKD. The CDR3 totals 15 residues. Between the trimmed V and J ends, which lost 0 bases and 3 bases, there was a span of 10 bases. CDR3: CAISESPSRTDTQYF. The CDR3 DNA reads TGTGCCATCAGTGAGTCGCCCTCTAGGACAGATACGCAGTATTTT.

V is TRBV12-3 or TRBV12-4 and J is TRBJ1-2; perhaps TRBD1 as D (5 bases). Deletions cut 0 bases from V and 7 bases from J, with 9 bases between. This CDR3 contains 13 residues. CDR3: CASSLAGGGGYTF. CDR3 DNA: TGTGCCAGCAGTTTAGCGGGGGGAGGTGGCTACACCTTC.

This clonotype was seen repeatedly, ten times or more. The chain couples TRBV5-1 to TRBJ2-7; 9 nucleotides align to TRBD2. The V segment lost 0 bases and the J segment 1 base; nucleotides outside the gene matches: 11. CDR1 and CDR2 from the germline V gene are SGHRS and YFSETQ. CDR3 length equals 18 residues. The CDR3 DNA is TGCGCCAGCAGCTTGGGCGCGAGGAGCGGGAGGTGGTCCTACGAGCAGTACTTC. Translation: CASSLGARSGRWSYEQYF.

This clonotype was seen more than once but under ten times. This rearrangement joins TRBV29-1 to TRBJ2-6, with a tentative D call TRBD2 (6 bases). Germline V gene lookup returns CDR1 SQVTM and CDR2 ANQGSEA. The CDR3 sequence is 15 residues long. The V and J ends lost 8 bases and 0 bases respectively, with 14 bases between them. The chain's CDR3 is CSLWRGTSGANVLTF. The CDR3 DNA reads as TGCAGCTTATGGAGGGGAACCTCTGGGGCCAACGTCCTGACTTTC.

This clonotype was observed many times. DNA of the CDR3: TGTGCCAGTACGACGGATACTAACTATGGCTACACCTTC. Its translation: CASTTDTNYGYTF. The chain is built from TRBV19 and TRBJ1-2; no clear D. V gave up 7 bases and J gave up 0 bases, with 9 bases separating them. There are 13 residues in the CDR3. Germline CDR1 LNHDA, CDR2 SQIVND (reference sequence).

The chain recombines TRBV7-9 with TRBJ1-2; D perhaps matches TRBD1 (5 bases). The V end lost 4 bases, the J end lost 6 bases, and 12 bases lay between the germline ends. CDR1 is SEHNR, CDR2 FQNEAQ, per germline (reference sequence). This CDR3 is built from 13 residues. The CDR3 protein is CASSSGTIDGYTF. In nucleotides, the CDR3 is TGTGCCAGCAGCTCCGGGACCATCGATGGCTACACCTTC.

The rearrangement links TRBV29-1 to TRBJ1-1; D is unclear. V lost 5 bases, J lost 1 base, and 20 bases lay in between. CDR1 and CDR2 from the germline V gene are SQVTM and ANQGSEA. The CDR3 length is 16 residues. In DNA, the CDR3 is TGCAGCGTTCGGTTAAGGGAGGATTGGGGGAACACTGAAGCTTTCTTT. It specifies CSVRLREDWGNTEAFF.

This clonotype was observed at least ten times. This sequence joins TRBV28 and TRBJ1-5; no firm D call. The CDR3 totals 12 residues. CDR1 and CDR2 from the germline V gene are MDHEN and SYDVKM. The V gene lost 2 bases and the J gene lost 5 bases, with 4 bases spanning the gap. In DNA form, the CDR3 reads TGTGCCAGCAGTTTACCTCATCAGCCCCAGCATTTT. Protein product: CASSLPHQPQHF.

The chain recombines TRBV7-9 with TRBJ1-2; D might be TRBD1 (5 bases). The ends were cut back, 2 bases at V and 7 bases at J, with 20 bases in the middle. The CDR3 loop spans 16 amino acids. Germline assignment: CDR1 SEHNR and CDR2 FQNEAQ (reference sequence). In nucleotides, the CDR3 is TGTGCCAGCAGCTTAAAGGACACGGTGTTGGATGTTGGCTACACCTTC. It codes for CASSLKDTVLDVGYTF.

This clonotype was detected many times. V and J are TRBV7-9 and TRBJ1-3; weak D call: TRBD1 (5 bases). This CDR3 comprises 14 residues. Trimming took 5 bases from V and 11 from J, leaving 19 bases between them. The germline V gene encodes CDR1 SEHNR and CDR2 FQNEAQ (reference sequence). The CDR3 protein is CASSPGGYRQAIYF. The CDR3, as DNA: TGTGCCAGCAGCCCTGGGGGGTACCGCCAAGCCATATATTTT.

V gene TRBV9 combines with J gene TRBJ2-5; TRBD2 agrees at 9 bases. After removal of 6 bases from V and 4 bases from J, the junction contained 10 bases not matched to a gene. Germline CDR1 and CDR2: SGDLS and YYNGEE. The CDR3 is 15 residues long. CDR3 nucleotides: TGTGCCAGCACCCCTGCGGGAGGGCGGGTAGAGACCCAGTACTTC. Protein: CASTPAGGRVETQYF.

A remark on this clonotype: Sequence at one end of the junction differs from germline and may be a read error. This rearrangement joins TRBV5-1 to TRBJ2-3; the D gene is possibly TRBD2 (6 bases). CDR3 length: 16 residues. Germline CDR1 is SGHRS and CDR2 is YFSETQ. The CDR3 is CAGSPENSGSTDTQYF. The CDR3 DNA is TGCGCCGGCAGCCCTGAAAATAGCGGAAGCACAGATACGCAGTATTTT.